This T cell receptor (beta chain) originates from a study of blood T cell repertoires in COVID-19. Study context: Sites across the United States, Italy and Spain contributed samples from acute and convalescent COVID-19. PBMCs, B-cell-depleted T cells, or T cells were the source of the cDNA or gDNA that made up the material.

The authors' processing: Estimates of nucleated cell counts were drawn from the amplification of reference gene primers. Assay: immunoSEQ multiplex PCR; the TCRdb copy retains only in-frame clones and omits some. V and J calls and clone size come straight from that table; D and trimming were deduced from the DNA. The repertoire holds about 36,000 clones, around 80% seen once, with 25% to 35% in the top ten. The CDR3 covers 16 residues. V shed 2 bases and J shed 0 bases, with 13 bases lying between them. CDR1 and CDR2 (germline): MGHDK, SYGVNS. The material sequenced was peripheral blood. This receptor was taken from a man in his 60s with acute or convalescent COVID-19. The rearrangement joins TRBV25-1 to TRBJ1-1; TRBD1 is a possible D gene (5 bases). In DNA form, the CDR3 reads TGTGCCAGCAGTGAACTGTCGACAGCAGTGAACACTGAAGCTTTCTTT. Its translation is CASSELSTAVNTEAFF.